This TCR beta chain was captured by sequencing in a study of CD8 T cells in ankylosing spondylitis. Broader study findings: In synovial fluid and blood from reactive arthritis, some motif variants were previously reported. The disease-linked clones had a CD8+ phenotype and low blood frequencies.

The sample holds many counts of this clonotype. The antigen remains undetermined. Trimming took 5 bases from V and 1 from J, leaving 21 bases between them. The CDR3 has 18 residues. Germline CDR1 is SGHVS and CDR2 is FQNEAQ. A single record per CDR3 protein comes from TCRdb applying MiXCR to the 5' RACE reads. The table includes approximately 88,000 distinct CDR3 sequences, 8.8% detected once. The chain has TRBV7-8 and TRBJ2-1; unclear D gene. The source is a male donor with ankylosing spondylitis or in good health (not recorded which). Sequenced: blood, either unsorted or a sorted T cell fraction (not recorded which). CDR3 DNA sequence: TGTGCCAGCAGCCCCTTTATGACGGTTTCGAAATCCTACAATGAGCAGTTCTTC. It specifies CASSPFMTVSKSYNEQFF.